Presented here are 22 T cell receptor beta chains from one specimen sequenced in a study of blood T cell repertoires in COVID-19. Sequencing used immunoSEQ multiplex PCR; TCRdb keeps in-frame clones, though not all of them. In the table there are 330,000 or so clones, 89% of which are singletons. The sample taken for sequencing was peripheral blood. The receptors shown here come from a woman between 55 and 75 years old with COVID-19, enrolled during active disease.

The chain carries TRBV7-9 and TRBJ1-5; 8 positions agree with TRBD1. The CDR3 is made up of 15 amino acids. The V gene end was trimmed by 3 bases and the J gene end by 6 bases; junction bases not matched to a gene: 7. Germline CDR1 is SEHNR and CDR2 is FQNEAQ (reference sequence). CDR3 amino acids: CASSLGDTGGQPQHF. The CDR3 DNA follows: TGTGCCAGCAGCTTGGGGGATACAGGGGGTCAGCCCCAGCATTTT. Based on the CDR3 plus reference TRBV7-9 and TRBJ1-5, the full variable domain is DTGVSQNPRHKITKRGQNVTFRCDPISEHNRLYWYRQTLGQGPEFLTYFQNEAQLEKSRLLSDRFSAERPKGSFSTLEIQRTEQGDSAMYLCASSLGDTGGQPQHFGDGTRLSIL.

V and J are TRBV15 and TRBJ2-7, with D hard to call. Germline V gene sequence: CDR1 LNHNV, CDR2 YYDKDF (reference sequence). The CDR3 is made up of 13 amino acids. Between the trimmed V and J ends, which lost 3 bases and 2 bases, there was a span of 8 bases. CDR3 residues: CATSSRQTYEQYF. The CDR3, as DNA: TGTGCCACCAGCAGTCGCCAGACCTACGAGCAGTACTTC.

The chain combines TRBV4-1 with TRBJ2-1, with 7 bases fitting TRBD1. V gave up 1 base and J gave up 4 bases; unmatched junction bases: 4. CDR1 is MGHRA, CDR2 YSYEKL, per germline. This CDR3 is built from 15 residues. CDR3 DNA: TGCGCCAGCAGCCAAGGGGACAGACCATACAATGAGCAGTTCTTC. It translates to CASSQGDRPYNEQFF.

CDR3 sequence (DNA): TGTGCCAGCAGCTACGGATGGGACAGGGAAGGGGGCTACACCTTC. Residues: CASSYGWDREGGYTF. The genes are TRBV7-9 and TRBJ1-2; 9 bases match TRBD1. The CDR3 is made up of 15 amino acids. The junction had 11 bases not matched to a gene; V was cut back by 4 bases and J by 8 bases. Germline V gene data show CDR1 as SEHNR and CDR2 as FQNEAQ (reference sequence).

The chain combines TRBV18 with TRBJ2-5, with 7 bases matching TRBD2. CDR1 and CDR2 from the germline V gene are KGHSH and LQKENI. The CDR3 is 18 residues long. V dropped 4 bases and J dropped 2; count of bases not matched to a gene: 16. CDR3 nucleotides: TGTGCCAGCTCACATAGAGGGGAGGCTAGCGGCGAACAAGAGACCCAGTACTTC. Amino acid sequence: CASSHRGEASGEQETQYF.

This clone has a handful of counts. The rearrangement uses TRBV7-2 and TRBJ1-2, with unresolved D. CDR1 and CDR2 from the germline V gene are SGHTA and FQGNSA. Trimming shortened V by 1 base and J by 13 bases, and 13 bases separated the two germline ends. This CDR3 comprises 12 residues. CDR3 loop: CASSLGFRAGTF. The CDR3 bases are TGTGCCAGCAGCTTAGGGTTTAGGGCGGGCACCTTC.

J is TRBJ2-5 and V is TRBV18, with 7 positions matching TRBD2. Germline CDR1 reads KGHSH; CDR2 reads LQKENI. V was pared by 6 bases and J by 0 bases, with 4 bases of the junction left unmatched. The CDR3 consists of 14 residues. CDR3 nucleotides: TGTGCCAGCTCCCTTGGACTAGACCAAGAGACCCAGTACTTC. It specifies CASSLGLDQETQYF.

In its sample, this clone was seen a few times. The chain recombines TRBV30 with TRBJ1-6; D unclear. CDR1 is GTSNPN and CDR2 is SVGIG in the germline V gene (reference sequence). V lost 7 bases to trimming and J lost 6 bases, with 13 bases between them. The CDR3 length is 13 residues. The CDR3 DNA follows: TGTGCCTCCGCAGGAGGTTCTAATTCACCCCTCCACTTT. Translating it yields CASAGGSNSPLHF.

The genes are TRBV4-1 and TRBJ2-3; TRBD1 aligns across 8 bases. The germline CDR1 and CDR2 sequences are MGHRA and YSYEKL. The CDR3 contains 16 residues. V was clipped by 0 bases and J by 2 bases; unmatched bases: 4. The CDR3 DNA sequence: TGCGCCAGCAGCCAAGATGCAGGGGGCACCACAGATACGCAGTATTTT. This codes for CASSQDAGGTTDTQYF.

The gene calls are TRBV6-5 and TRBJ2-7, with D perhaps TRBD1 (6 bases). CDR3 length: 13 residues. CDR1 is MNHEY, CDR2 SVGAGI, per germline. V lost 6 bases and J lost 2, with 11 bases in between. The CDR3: CASRATGTYEQYF. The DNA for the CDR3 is TGTGCCAGCAGGGCAACAGGGACCTACGAGCAGTACTTC.

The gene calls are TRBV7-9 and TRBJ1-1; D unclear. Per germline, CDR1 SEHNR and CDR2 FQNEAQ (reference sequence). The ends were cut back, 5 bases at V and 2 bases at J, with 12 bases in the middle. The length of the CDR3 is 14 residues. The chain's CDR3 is CASSQAKHNTEAFF. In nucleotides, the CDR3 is TGTGCCAGCAGCCAGGCAAAGCATAACACTGAAGCTTTCTTT.

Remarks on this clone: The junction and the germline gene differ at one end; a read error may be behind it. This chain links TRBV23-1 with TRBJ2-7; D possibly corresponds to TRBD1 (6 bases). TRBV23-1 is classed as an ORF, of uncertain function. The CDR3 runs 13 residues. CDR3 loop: CASSQSRLSEGDF. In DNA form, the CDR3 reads TGCGCCAGCAGTCAATCCCGTCTTTCTGAGGGGGACTTC.

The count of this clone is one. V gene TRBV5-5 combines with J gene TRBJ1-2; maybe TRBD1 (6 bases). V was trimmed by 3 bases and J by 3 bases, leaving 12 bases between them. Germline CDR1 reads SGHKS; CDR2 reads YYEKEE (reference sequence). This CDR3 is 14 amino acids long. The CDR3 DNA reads TGTGCCAGCAGCTGGCGAGGGGGTGACTATGGCTACACCTTC. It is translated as CASSWRGGDYGYTF.

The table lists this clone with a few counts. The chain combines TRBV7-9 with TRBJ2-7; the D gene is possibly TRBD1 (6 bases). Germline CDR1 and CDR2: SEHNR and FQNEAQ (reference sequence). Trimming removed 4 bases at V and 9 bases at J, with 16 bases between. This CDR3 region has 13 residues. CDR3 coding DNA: TGTGCCAGCAGCTCGTCACAGGGAGCAGGGCAGTACTTC. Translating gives CASSSSQGAGQYF.

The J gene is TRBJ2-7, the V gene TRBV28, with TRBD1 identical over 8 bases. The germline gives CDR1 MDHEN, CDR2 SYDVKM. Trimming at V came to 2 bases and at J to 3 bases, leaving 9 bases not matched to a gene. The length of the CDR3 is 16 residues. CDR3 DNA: TGTGCCAGCAGTTTAGTGGGGCAGGGGGCTCACTACGAGCAGTACTTC. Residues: CASSLVGQGAHYEQYF.

This CDR3 reads CASSPGGGGPNNEQFF. DNA for the CDR3: TGCGCCAGCAGCCCAGGGGGCGGGGGACCCAACAATGAGCAGTTCTTC. The chain links TRBV5-1 to TRBJ2-1, with TRBD1 as a possible D gene (8 bases). Trimming shortened V by 4 bases and J by 5 bases, and 19 bases separated the two germline ends. Germline loops: CDR1 SGHRS, CDR2 YFSETQ. The length of the CDR3 is 16 residues.

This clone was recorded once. The CDR3 sequence is CASSPGQYYGYTF. The CDR3 DNA reads as TGTGCCAGCAGCCCGGGACAGTACTATGGCTACACCTTC. The chain recombines TRBV7-9 with TRBJ1-2; 7 bases are shared with TRBD1. CDR1 and CDR2 (germline): SEHNR, FQNEAQ (reference sequence). J lost 3 bases, V lost 5 bases, and 3 bases had no gene match. This CDR3 is 13 amino acids long.

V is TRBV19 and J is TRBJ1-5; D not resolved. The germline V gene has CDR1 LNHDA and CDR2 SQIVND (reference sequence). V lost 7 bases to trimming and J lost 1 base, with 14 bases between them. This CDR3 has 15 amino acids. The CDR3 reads CASNPTAGSNQPQHF. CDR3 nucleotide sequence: TGTGCCAGTAACCCCACCGCGGGGAGCAATCAGCCCCAGCATTTT.

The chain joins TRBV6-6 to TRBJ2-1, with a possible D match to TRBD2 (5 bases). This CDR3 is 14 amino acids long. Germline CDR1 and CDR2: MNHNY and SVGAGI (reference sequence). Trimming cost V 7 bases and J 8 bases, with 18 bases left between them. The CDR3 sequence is CASTAGPGYDEQFF. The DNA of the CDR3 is TGTGCCAGCACTGCTGGACCGGGGTATGATGAGCAGTTCTTC.

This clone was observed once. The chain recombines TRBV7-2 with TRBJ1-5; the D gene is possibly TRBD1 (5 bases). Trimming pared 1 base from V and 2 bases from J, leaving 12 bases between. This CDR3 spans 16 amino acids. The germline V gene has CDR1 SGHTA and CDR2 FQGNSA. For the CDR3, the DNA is TGTGCCAGCAGCTTAGGTGGGGGGGGAGGCAATCAGCCCCAGCATTTT. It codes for CASSLGGGGGNQPQHF.

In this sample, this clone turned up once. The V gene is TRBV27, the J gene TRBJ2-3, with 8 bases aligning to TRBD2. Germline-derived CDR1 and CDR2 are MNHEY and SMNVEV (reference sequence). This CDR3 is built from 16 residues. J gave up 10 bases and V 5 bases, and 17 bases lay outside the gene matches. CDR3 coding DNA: TGTGCCAGCAGTCCCGAGGGACTAGTAGGCCTCGTGGCGCAGTATTTT. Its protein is CASSPEGLVGLVAQYF.

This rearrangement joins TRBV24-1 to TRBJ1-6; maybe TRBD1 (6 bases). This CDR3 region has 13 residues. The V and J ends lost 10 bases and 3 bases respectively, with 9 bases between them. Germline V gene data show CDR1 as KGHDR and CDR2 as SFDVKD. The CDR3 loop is CATQDSYNSPLHF. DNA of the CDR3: TGTGCCACACAGGACAGCTATAATTCACCCCTCCACTTT.